The 25 T cell receptor beta chains in this list originate from one sample, sequenced in a study of cytomegalovirus exposure and HLA in healthy donors. Clones were sequenced by immunoSEQ multiplex PCR, and TCRdb holds only the in-frame ones, with some missing. The table lists roughly 220,000 clones, about 89% of them singletons. Sequencing was carried out using PBMCs. The receptor source for this set is a woman aged 18-35 years in good health and CMV-seronegative.

The gene calls are TRBV28 and TRBJ1-5; 7 nucleotides line up with TRBD1. This CDR3 contains 15 residues. CDR1 is MDHEN and CDR2 is SYDVKM in the germline V gene. V dropped 6 bases and J dropped 4; count of bases not matched to a gene: 9. This chain's CDR3 is CASRLSSGGNQPQHF. CDR3 DNA: TGTGCCAGCAGGCTGTCCTCAGGGGGGAATCAGCCCCAGCATTTT.

The gene calls are TRBV5-1 and TRBJ1-2; TRBD1 agrees at 7 bases. The V segment lost 0 bases and the J segment 14 bases; nucleotides outside the gene matches: 10. Germline-derived CDR1 and CDR2 are SGHRS and YFSETQ. This CDR3 has 13 residues. CDR3 nucleotide sequence: TGCGCCAGCAGCTTGGCCAAAGGGACAGCAGAGACCTTC. This gives the protein CASSLAKGTAETF. The full variable domain, with the rest looked up from reference TRBV5-1 and TRBJ1-2, is KAGVTQTPRYLIKTRGQQVTLSCSPISGHRSVSWYQQTPGQGLQFLFEYFSETQRNKGNFPGRFSGRQFSNSRSEMNVSTLELGDSALYLCASSLAKGTAETFGSGTRLTVV.

V is TRBV5-1 and J is TRBJ2-3; maybe TRBD1 (6 bases). The germline CDR1 and CDR2 sequences are SGHRS and YFSETQ. The V end was cut by 4 bases, the J end by 2 bases, with 8 bases between. This CDR3 spans 13 amino acids. CDR3 DNA sequence: TGCGCCAGCAGCCGGGACACCACAGATACGCAGTATTTT. Amino acid sequence: CASSRDTTDTQYF.

The rearrangement links TRBV5-1 to TRBJ1-4, with 7 bases lining up with TRBD1. In germline, CDR1 is SGHRS, CDR2 YFSETQ. The CDR3 is 17 residues long. Trimming removed 0 bases from V and 0 bases from J; junction bases left unmatched: 5. CDR3 protein: CASSLEPGGATNEKLFF. For the CDR3, the DNA is TGCGCCAGCAGCTTGGAGCCAGGGGGAGCAACTAATGAAAAACTGTTTTTT.

This chain joins TRBV7-9 and TRBJ2-3; 12 bases fit TRBD2. Germline V gene lookup returns CDR1 SEHNR and CDR2 FQNEAQ (reference sequence). This CDR3 contains 15 residues. Trimming removed 5 bases from V and 8 bases from J; junction bases left unmatched: 8. CDR3 in amino acids: CASSRTSGIFTTQYF. The DNA for the CDR3 is TGTGCCAGCAGCCGGACTAGCGGGATATTTACTACGCAGTATTTT.

The V gene is TRBV6-1, the J gene TRBJ1-1, with D possibly TRBD1 on 5 matching bases. V gave up 7 bases and J gave up 3 bases, with 15 bases separating them. This CDR3 comprises 14 residues. The germline CDR1 and CDR2 sequences are MNHNS and SASEGT. CDR3 loop: CASTSQGAHTEAFF. The CDR3 nucleotides are TGTGCCAGCACCTCCCAAGGGGCACACACTGAAGCTTTCTTT.

The chain uses TRBV9 and TRBJ1-4; D possibly corresponds to TRBD1 (6 bases). This CDR3 has 13 residues. Germline values: CDR1 SGDLS, CDR2 YYNGEE. Deletions cut 4 bases from V and 12 bases from J, with 16 bases between. In DNA form, the CDR3 reads TGTGCCAGCAGCTACAGGGAATTTGGGGAACTGTTTTTT. Amino acids: CASSYREFGELFF.

The chain is built from TRBV19 and TRBJ1-1; D uncertain. Per germline, CDR1 LNHDA and CDR2 SQIVND (reference sequence). Between the trimmed V and J ends, which lost 7 bases and 3 bases, there was a span of 12 bases. The CDR3 length is 13 residues. CDR3 sequence (DNA): TGTGCCAGTAATCGACTCAGACACACTGAAGCTTTCTTT. This encodes CASNRLRHTEAFF.

The chain couples TRBV7-8 to TRBJ1-1; D uncertain. Germline assignment: CDR1 SGHVS and CDR2 FQNEAQ. There are 12 residues in the CDR3. V gave up 3 bases and J gave up 6 bases, with 8 bases separating them. The CDR3 protein is CASSFTKAEAFF. The DNA for the CDR3 is TGTGCCAGCAGCTTTACAAAAGCTGAAGCTTTCTTT.

In DNA form, the CDR3 reads TGTGCCAGCAGTGAAGTCCGTGGGGCCGGGGAGACCCAGTACTTC. This encodes CASSEVRGAGETQYF. V and J are TRBV6-1 and TRBJ2-5; TRBD1 is a possible D gene (5 bases). The CDR3 is 15 residues long. Germline values: CDR1 MNHNS, CDR2 SASEGT. Trimming removed 1 base from V and 5 bases from J, with 14 bases in between.

The rearrangement uses TRBV5-1 and TRBJ2-3; the D gene is possibly TRBD2 (6 bases). Looked up from germline, CDR1 is SGHRS and CDR2 is YFSETQ. The CDR3 spans 15 residues. V lost 2 bases and J lost 4, with 14 bases in between. The CDR3: CASSLGGSSSDTQYF. The CDR3 DNA is TGCGCCAGCAGCTTAGGAGGGAGTTCATCAGATACGCAGTATTTT.

This clone was observed once. The rearrangement uses TRBV7-9 and TRBJ2-1; D is possibly TRBD2 (5 bases). Germline V CDR1 and CDR2: SEHNR, FQNEAQ (reference sequence). The V gene lost 3 bases and the J gene lost 9 bases, with 9 bases spanning the gap. The CDR3 length is 12 residues. This CDR3 is CASSLGSTEQFF. The CDR3, as DNA: TGTGCCAGCAGCTTGGGGAGTACTGAGCAGTTCTTC.

The CDR3 is CASRRTGATGELFF. In DNA, the CDR3 is TGTGCCAGCAGGAGAACAGGGGCCACCGGGGAGCTGTTTTTT. The rearrangement joins TRBV25-1 to TRBJ2-2; 7 nucleotides agree with TRBD1. V dropped 6 bases and J dropped 4; count of bases not matched to a gene: 5. The CDR3 spans 14 residues. Germline CDR1 MGHDK, CDR2 SYGVNS.

This rearrangement joins TRBV28 to TRBJ1-3, with 8 bases lining up with TRBD1. CDR3 size: 14 residues. Germline trimming cut 3 bases from V and 7 bases from J; bases unmatched to any gene: 5. Germline CDR1 is MDHEN and CDR2 is SYDVKM. The CDR3, as DNA: TGTGCCAGCAGTTTGACAGGGGTTGCCAACACCATATATTTT. Amino acid sequence: CASSLTGVANTIYF.

J is TRBJ1-2 and V is TRBV6-5; D uncertain. The germline gives CDR1 MNHEY, CDR2 SVGAGI. V shed 0 bases and J shed 2 bases, with 7 bases lying between them. This CDR3 contains 14 residues. The CDR3 bases are TGTGCCAGCAGTTACTCGCCCAGAAACTATGGCTACACCTTC. It specifies CASSYSPRNYGYTF.

The V and J genes are TRBV28 and TRBJ2-3, with D perhaps matching TRBD2 (6 bases). The CDR3 covers 14 residues. Trimming shortened V by 5 bases and J by 1 base, and 10 bases separated the two germline ends. Germline V gene data show CDR1 as MDHEN and CDR2 as SYDVKM. In nucleotides, the CDR3 is TGTGCCAGCAGTCGGGACTCCCGCACAGATACGCAGTATTTT. Translated, it gives CASSRDSRTDTQYF.

This clone appeared once. This rearrangement joins TRBV10-3 to TRBJ2-5; D ambiguous. The V gene lost 0 bases and the J gene lost 5 bases, with 10 bases spanning the gap. The germline V gene encodes CDR1 ENHRY and CDR2 SYGVKD. The CDR3 runs 14 residues. CDR3: CAISESSSEETQYF. DNA of the CDR3: TGTGCCATCAGTGAGTCTAGTTCGGAGGAGACCCAGTACTTC.

The chain employs TRBV5-1 and TRBJ2-7, with TRBD2 matching over 9 bases. Germline loops: CDR1 SGHRS, CDR2 YFSETQ. The trim removed 4 bases at V and 0 bases at J, leaving 14 bases unmatched. There are 18 residues in the CDR3. CDR3 sequence reads: CASSRQGLANSLSYEQYF. The CDR3 nucleotides read TGCGCCAGCAGCCGTCAGGGACTAGCTAATTCCCTCTCCTACGAGCAGTACTTC.

This sequence joins TRBV5-4 and TRBJ2-3; 7 bases match TRBD2. The CDR3 is 16 residues long. The germline gives CDR1 SGHNT, CDR2 YYREEE (reference sequence). Trimming cost V 0 bases and J 3 bases; bases outside gene matches: 7. The CDR3 coding sequence is TGTGCCAGCAGCTTGGGCTTGGCGGGAGATACAGATACGCAGTATTTT. As protein: CASSLGLAGDTDTQYF.

The genes are TRBV6-1 and TRBJ1-1, with a tentative D call TRBD1 (5 bases). The CDR3 is 14 residues long. Germline lookup yields CDR1 MNHNS and CDR2 SASEGT. Trimming stripped 4 bases from V and 5 bases from J, with 14 bases between. CDR3 bases: TGTGCCAGCAGTGTTTTCAGGGAGGGGACTGAAGCTTTCTTT. This gives the protein CASSVFREGTEAFF.

This chain links TRBV7-8 with TRBJ2-5; D is undetermined. The germline V gene has CDR1 SGHVS and CDR2 FQNEAQ. The V end was cut by 1 base, the J end by 1 base, with 7 bases between. This CDR3 spans 14 amino acids. The CDR3 nucleotides are TGTGCCAGCAGCTTAGTGCGATCCCAAGAGACCCAGTACTTC. Translated: CASSLVRSQETQYF.

This chain uses TRBV2 with TRBJ1-1; a weak D match, TRBD1 (6 bases). Trimming pared 4 bases from V and 7 bases from J, leaving 13 bases between. There are 13 residues in the CDR3. CDR1 is SNHLY, CDR2 FYNNEI, per germline. The CDR3 here is CASSAGGGSEAFF. CDR3 coding DNA: TGTGCCAGCAGTGCCGGGGGCGGGAGTGAAGCTTTCTTT.

The gene calls are TRBV12-5 and TRBJ2-1; TRBD2 matches 9 bases. The J segment lost 12 bases and the V segment lost 5 bases, leaving 8 bases of the junction unmatched. The CDR3 is 13 amino acids. CDR1 is LGHNT, CDR2 FRNRAP, per germline. CDR3 in amino acids: CASGLTSGFLQFF. CDR3 nucleotides: TGTGCTAGTGGTCTCACTAGCGGGTTTTTGCAGTTCTTC.

As to this clone: One end of the junction does not line up with germline, which may come from a read error. The CDR3 loop reads CASSHRDRELFF. CDR3 in DNA: TGTGCCAGTAGCCACCGGGACAGGGAACTTTTTTTT. The rearrangement uses TRBV19 and TRBJ1-4, with 9 nucleotides matching TRBD1. CDR1 LNHDA and CDR2 SQIVND come from the germline V gene (reference sequence). This CDR3 has 12 amino acids.

This chain uses TRBV5-1 with TRBJ2-3; 12 nucleotides align to TRBD2. CDR1 is SGHRS and CDR2 is YFSETQ in the germline V gene. CDR3 length equals 17 residues. V dropped 3 bases and J dropped 2; count of bases not matched to a gene: 7. The CDR3 here is CASSYAPSGRDTDTQYF. DNA for the CDR3: TGCGCCAGCAGCTACGCCCCTAGCGGGAGGGACACAGATACGCAGTATTTT.